Listed below are T cell receptor beta chains from one sample, sequenced in a study of graft-versus-host responses after intestinal transplantation. The protocol was immunoSEQ multiplex PCR, while the TCRdb copy is restricted to in-frame clones and leaves out a portion. Here the sample spans over 90,000 clones, 90% to 95% being singletons. These TCRs are of unknown antigen specificity. The material sequenced was unstimulated CD4+ T cells sorted from spleen or lymph node cells, taken before transplant. The receptors derive from a human donor who was the organ donor for an intestinal transplant. Both conserved end residues are part of each CDR3. D genes are given only for firm matches. Rows may omit the clone size; those that give it use once, few, many or a size class.

TRBJ2-7 | TRBV10-3 | once | . | TGTGCCATCAGTGCTGCGGGCGTCTACGAGCAGTACTTC | CAISAAGVYEQYF
TRBJ2-7 | TRBV30 | . | TRBD2 | TGTGCCTGGAGCCCTCTTAGCGGGGGGGCTGGGGAGCAGTACTTC | CAWSPLSGGAGEQYF
TRBJ1-2 | TRBV2 | . | . | TGTGCCAGCAGAGGGACTGCCCGCTATGGCTACACCTTC | CASRGTARYGYTF
TRBJ2-2 | TRBV5-1 | . | TRBD1 | TGCGCCAGCAGCCCGGGACAGGGGAGTAACACCGGGGAGCTGTTTTTT | CASSPGQGSNTGELFF
TRBJ2-1 | TRBV10-3 | . | TRBD2 | TGTGCCATCAGTGTAGGGCTAGCGGGGTATGAGCAGTTCTTC | CAISVGLAGYEQFF
TRBJ2-3 | TRBV11-2 | . | TRBD2 | TGTGCCAGCAGCCGGGGTAGCGGGGGTTACACAGATACGCAGTATTTT | CASSRGSGGYTDTQYF
TRBJ1-2 | TRBV5-4 | few | TRBD1 | TGTGCCAGCAGCTGGGGGACAGGGGGCATGGATGGCTACACCTTC | CASSWGTGGMDGYTF
TRBJ1-3 | TRBV4-1 | . | . | TGCGCCAGCAGCCGAGGGGGCTCTGGAAACACCATATATTTT | CASSRGGSGNTIYF
TRBJ1-2 | TRBV5-4 | . | . | TGTGCCAGCAGCCTGCCCACAGGAAGCCTCTATGGCTACACCTTC | CASSLPTGSLYGYTF
TRBJ1-1 | TRBV4-2 | . | . | TGTGCCAGCAGTGCTACAGGGTCTGAAGCTTTCTTT | CASSATGSEAFF
TRBJ2-7 | TRBV4-2 | . | TRBD1 | TGTGCCAGCAGCCAAGCTTTCACAGGGGGAGACGAGCAGTACTTC | CASSQAFTGGDEQYF
TRBJ2-1 | TRBV7-9 | . | TRBD2 | TGTGCCAGCAGCTTAGCGCAGGGACTAGTAGGTCGCAATGAGCAGTTCTTC | CASSLAQGLVGRNEQFF
TRBJ1-2 | TRBV25-1 | . | TRBD1 | TGTGCCAGCAGAGCACAGGGGGTAACTTCTGGCTACACCTTC | CASRAQGVTSGYTF
TRBJ2-1 | TRBV14 | . | TRBD1 | TGTGCCAGCAGCCCGAGACAGGGGGGTTCGAATGAGCAGTTCTTC | CASSPRQGGSNEQFF
TRBJ1-5 | TRBV4-1 | few | . | TGCGCCAGCAGCCAATATACTGGAGATCGCAATCAGCCCCAGCATTTT | CASSQYTGDRNQPQHF
TRBJ2-5 | TRBV4-3 | . | . | TGCGCCAGCAGCCAAGATCAGCTTGCCGGGAGAGAGACCCAGTACTTC | CASSQDQLAGRETQYF
TRBJ1-1 | TRBV9 | . | . | TGTGCCAGCAGCGGCCTCGCGGGGTACGGCACTGAAGCTTTCTTT | CASSGLAGYGTEAFF
TRBJ2-2 | TRBV4-1 | . | TRBD2 | TGCGCCAGCAGCCAGGGATTAGCGGGGGCCTACACCGGGGAGCTGTTTTTT | CASSQGLAGAYTGELFF
TRBJ2-3 | TRBV2 | . | TRBD1 | TGTGCCACCCGGCGTAGAACAGGGGTAACGTCAGATACGCAGTATTTT | CATRRRTGVTSDTQYF
TRBJ1-1 | TRBV19 | . | TRBD1 | TGTGCCAGTAGTAAAAAGACAGGGGGAAACACTGAAGCTTTCTTT | CASSKKTGGNTEAFF
TRBJ2-3 | TRBV27 | few | TRBD2 | TGTGCCAGCTACGGGCGGGAGAACACAGATACGCAGTATTTT | CASYGRENTDTQYF
TRBJ2-5 | TRBV7-2 | . | TRBD2 | TGTGCCAGCAGCTTAGAGCCGGGAGGAGAGACCCAGTACTTC | CASSLEPGGETQYF
TRBJ2-4 | TRBV4-3 | . | . | TGCGCCAGCAGCCGGAACGGCGGAAACATTCAGTACTTC | CASSRNGGNIQYF
TRBJ1-6 | TRBV4-1 | . | . | TGCGCCAGCAGCCAATATGCGGGCTCGACTAATTCACCCCTCCACTTT | CASSQYAGSTNSPLHF
TRBJ1-5 | TRBV19 | few | . | TGTGCCAGTAGTATAGGGGGGGATAGCAATCAGCCCCAGCATTTT | CASSIGGDSNQPQHF
TRBJ2-3 | TRBV30 | . | TRBD2 | TGTGCCTGGAGTGTACGGTCTAGCGGACCCACAGATACGCAGTATTTT | CAWSVRSSGPTDTQYF
TRBJ2-4 | TRBV6-6 | once | . | TGTGCCATCTCACCCAGGGGACAAAACATTCAGTACTTC | CAISPRGQNIQYF
TRBJ2-7 | TRBV9 | . | . | TGTGCCAGCAGCGTAGCCCCTACCTACGAGCAGTACTTC | CASSVAPTYEQYF
TRBJ2-7 | TRBV7-2 | . | TRBD2 | TGTGCCAGCAGCCGAATAGCGGGGGGGCTTGCAACCTACGAGCAGTACTTC | CASSRIAGGLATYEQYF
TRBJ1-2 | TRBV19 | once | . | TGTGCCAGTACTCAGGGGCCCGGCTACACCTTC | CASTQGPGYTF
TRBJ2-1 | TRBV6-6 | . | TRBD2 | TGTGCCAGCAGTTACCGTAGCGGGGGGGCCCATGAGCAGTTCTTC | CASSYRSGGAHEQFF
TRBJ2-1 | TRBV5-1 | . | TRBD1 | TGCGCCAGCAGCTTGGGTCTTCTTACAGGGGCCAGCTCCTACAATGAGCAGTTCTTC | CASSLGLLTGASSYNEQFF
TRBJ2-1 | TRBV7-2 | . | TRBD2 | TGTGCCAGCAGCCGAGGACTAGCGGGGTACAATGAGCAGTTCTTC | CASSRGLAGYNEQFF
TRBJ2-3 | TRBV6-1 | . | TRBD2 | TGTGCCAGCAGGACTAGCGGCACAGATACGCAGTATTTT | CASRTSGTDTQYF
TRBJ2-1 | TRBV4-1 | . | . | TGCGCCAGCAGCCCGGGAAGGGGGGGGGCCAGGGATGAGCAGTTCTTC | CASSPGRGGARDEQFF
TRBJ1-1 | TRBV5-1 | . | . | TGCGCCAGCAGCCTATGGGGGCCTCCGAACACTGAAGCTTTCTTT | CASSLWGPPNTEAFF
TRBJ1-2 | TRBV7-3 | . | . | TGTGCCAGCAGCTTACGGGGGGTGGATGGCTACACCTTC | CASSLRGVDGYTF
TRBJ1-3 | TRBV10-1 | few | . | TGCGCCGGGAGGTACCGGTCAGGACCGCTCGTCTCTGGAAACACCATATATTTT | CAGRYRSGPLVSGNTIYF